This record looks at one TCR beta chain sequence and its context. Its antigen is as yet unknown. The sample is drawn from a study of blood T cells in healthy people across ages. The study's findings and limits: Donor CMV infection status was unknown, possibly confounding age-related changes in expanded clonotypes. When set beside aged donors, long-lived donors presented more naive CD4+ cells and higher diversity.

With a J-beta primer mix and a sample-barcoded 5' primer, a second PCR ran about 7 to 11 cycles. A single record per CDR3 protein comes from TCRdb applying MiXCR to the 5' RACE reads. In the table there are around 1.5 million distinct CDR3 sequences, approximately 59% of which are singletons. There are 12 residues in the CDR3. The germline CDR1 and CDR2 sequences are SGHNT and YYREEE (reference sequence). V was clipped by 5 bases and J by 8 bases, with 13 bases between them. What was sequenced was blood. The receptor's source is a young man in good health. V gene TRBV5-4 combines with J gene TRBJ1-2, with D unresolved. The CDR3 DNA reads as TGTGCCAGCAGGCGTGACGGGTGGGGCTACACCTTC. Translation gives CASRRDGWGYTF.